Many counts were recorded for the clone carrying this T cell receptor beta chain. Its matching antigen is unknown. V shed 1 base and J shed 5 bases, with 11 bases lying between them. Germline V lookup: CDR1 SGHTA, CDR2 FQGNSA. CDR3 size: 15 residues. This sample is drawn from a study of CD8 T cells in ankylosing spondylitis. General study points: Seemingly characteristic of ankylosing spondylitis blood was a TCR beta motif consisting of about 8 highly homologous variants. Reactive arthritis synovial fluid and blood previously showed some of these motif variants. Clones linked to disease were reported to show significant enrichment in matched ankylosing spondylitis synovial fluid.

In making TCR beta libraries, quantitative 5'-RACE with molecular barcodes was used. TCRdb processed the 5' RACE reads anew with MiXCR; each CDR3 protein has one entry. Altogether over 60,000 distinct CDR3 sequences are present, roughly 5% being singletons, with the ten largest covering 2% to 2.5%. The TCR was taken from a male donor with ankylosing spondylitis or in good health (not recorded which). The specimen was blood, either unsorted or a sorted T cell fraction (not recorded which). This chain uses TRBV7-2 with TRBJ2-2, with D maybe TRBD1 (6 bases). In nucleotides, the CDR3 is TGTGCCAGCAGCTTAGTGGGGGCGTATACCGGGGAGCTGTTTTTT. Protein product: CASSLVGAYTGELFF.